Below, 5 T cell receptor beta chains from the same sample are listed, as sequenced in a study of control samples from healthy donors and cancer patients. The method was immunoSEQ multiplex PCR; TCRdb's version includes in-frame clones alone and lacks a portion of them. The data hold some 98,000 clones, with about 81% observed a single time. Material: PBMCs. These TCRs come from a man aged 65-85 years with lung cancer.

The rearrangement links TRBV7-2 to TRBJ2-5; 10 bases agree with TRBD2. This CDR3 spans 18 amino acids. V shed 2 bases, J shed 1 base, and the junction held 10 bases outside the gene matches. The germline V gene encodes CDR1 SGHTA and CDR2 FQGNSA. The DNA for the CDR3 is TGTGCCAGCAGCTTACAACCTAGCGGGGGTGTTGGCCAAGAGACCCAGTACTTC. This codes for CASSLQPSGGVGQETQYF.

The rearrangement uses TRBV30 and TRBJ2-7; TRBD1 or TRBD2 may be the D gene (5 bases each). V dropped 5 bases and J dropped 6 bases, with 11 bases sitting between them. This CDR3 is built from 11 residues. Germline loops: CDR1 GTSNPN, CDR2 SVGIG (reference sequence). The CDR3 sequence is CAWGQGREQYF. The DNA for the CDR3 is TGTGCCTGGGGGCAGGGACGCGAGCAGTACTTC.

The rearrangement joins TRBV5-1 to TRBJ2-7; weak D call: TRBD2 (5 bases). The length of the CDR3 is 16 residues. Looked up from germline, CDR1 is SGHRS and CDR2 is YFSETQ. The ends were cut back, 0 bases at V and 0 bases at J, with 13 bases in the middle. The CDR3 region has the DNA TGCGCCAGCAGCTTGGCACCAGCGGACCCCTCCTACGAGCAGTACTTC. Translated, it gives CASSLAPADPSYEQYF. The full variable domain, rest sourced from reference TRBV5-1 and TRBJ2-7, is KAGVTQTPRYLIKTRGQQVTLSCSPISGHRSVSWYQQTPGQGLQFLFEYFSETQRNKGNFPGRFSGRQFSNSRSEMNVSTLELGDSALYLCASSLAPADPSYEQYFGPGTRLTVT.

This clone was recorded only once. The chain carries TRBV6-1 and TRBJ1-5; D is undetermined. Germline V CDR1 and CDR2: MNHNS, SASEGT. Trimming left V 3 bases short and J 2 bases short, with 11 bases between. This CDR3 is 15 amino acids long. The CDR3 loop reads CASSDQRSGNQPQHF. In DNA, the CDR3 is TGTGCCAGCAGTGACCAACGGTCGGGCAATCAGCCCCAGCATTTT.

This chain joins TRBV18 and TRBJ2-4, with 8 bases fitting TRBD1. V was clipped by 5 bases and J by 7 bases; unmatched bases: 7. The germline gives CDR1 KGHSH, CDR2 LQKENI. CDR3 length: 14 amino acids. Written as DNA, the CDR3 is TGTGCCAGCTCATCCCAGGGGGCAATGAACATTCAGTACTTC. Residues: CASSSQGAMNIQYF. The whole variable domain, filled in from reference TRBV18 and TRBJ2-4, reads NAGVMQNPRHLVRRRGQEARLRCSPMKGHSHVYWYRQLPEEGLKFMVYLQKENIIDESGMPKERFSAEFPKEGPSILRIQQVVRGDSAAYFCASSSQGAMNIQYFGAGTRLSVL.